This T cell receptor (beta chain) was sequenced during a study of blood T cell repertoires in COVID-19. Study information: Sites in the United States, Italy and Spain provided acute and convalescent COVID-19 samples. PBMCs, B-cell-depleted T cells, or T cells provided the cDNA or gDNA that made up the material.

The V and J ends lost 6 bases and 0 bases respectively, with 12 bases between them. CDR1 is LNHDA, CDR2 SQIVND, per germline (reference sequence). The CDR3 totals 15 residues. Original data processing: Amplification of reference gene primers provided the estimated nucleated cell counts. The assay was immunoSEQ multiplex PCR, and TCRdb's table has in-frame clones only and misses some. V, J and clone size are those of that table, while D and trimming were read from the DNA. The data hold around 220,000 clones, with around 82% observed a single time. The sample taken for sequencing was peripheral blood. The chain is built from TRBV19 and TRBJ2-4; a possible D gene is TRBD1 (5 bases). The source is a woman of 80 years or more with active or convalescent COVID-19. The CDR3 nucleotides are TGTGCCAGTAGCCCCAGGGTTCAAGCCAAAAACATTCAGTACTTC. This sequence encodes CASSPRVQAKNIQYF.